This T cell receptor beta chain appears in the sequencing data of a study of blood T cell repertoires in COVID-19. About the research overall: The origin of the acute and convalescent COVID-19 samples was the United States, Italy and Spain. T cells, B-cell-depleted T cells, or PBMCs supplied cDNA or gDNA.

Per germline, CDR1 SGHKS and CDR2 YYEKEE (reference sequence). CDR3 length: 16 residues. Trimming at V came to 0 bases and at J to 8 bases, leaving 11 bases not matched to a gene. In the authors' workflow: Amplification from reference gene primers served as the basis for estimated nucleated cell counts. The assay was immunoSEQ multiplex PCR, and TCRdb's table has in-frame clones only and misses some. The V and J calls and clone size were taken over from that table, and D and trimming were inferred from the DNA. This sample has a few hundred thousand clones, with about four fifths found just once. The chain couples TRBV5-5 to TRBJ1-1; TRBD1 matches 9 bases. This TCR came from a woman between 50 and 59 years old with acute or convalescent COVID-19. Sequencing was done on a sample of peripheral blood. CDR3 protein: CASSLEGGQGTSEAFF. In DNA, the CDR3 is TGTGCCAGCAGCTTGGAGGGGGGACAGGGTACAAGCGAAGCTTTCTTT.